The T cell receptor beta chain described here comes from a study of cytomegalovirus exposure and HLA in healthy donors. Notes on the study in general: Altogether, 150 to 200 TCR beta chains were recorded as cytomegalovirus-associated.

The study ran its PCR with 60 Vbeta and 13 Jbeta primers. The assay was immunoSEQ multiplex PCR, and TCRdb's table has in-frame clones only and misses some. The sample comprises approximately 99,000 clones, 79% of which are singletons, and about 3.5% rests with the top ten. The germline V gene encodes CDR1 MDHEN and CDR2 SYDVKM. The CDR3 totals 16 residues. The V and J ends lost 2 bases and 5 bases, in that order; junction bases with no gene match: 6. A word on this clone: Its antigen is as yet unknown.

The sample comprised PBMCs. The sequence derives from a male donor in good health and CMV-seropositive. The genes are TRBV28 and TRBJ2-5; 12 bases agree with TRBD1. The CDR3 protein is CASSLGTGGVSETQYF. CDR3 nucleotide sequence: TGTGCCAGCAGTTTAGGGACAGGGGGCGTTTCGGAGACCCAGTACTTC.